These 25 T cell receptor beta chains were sequenced from one sample in a study of T cells after posttransplantation cyclophosphamide. Profiling relied on immunoSEQ multiplex PCR, and the TCRdb table lists in-frame clones only, not all of them. The sample contains roughly 17,000 clones, around 84% of which appear only once. Sampled 1 year posttransplant, controls received myeloablative marrow transplants, methotrexate and a calcineurin inhibitor. Sequenced material: PBMCs, taken after allogeneic stem cell transplant with calcineurin inhibitor and methotrexate. Source of these receptors: a female patient aged 18 to 35 who received an allogeneic stem cell transplant from an unrelated donor, was CMV-positive, and had acute and chronic GVHD. Some T cells here may be from the graft donor.

This clone was seen only a few times. The gene calls are TRBV5-6 and TRBJ2-1; D unresolved. Per germline, CDR1 SGHDT and CDR2 YYEEEE. The CDR3 length is 11 residues. V was clipped by 4 bases and J by 6 bases, with 5 bases between them. In nucleotides, the CDR3 is TGTGCCAGCAGCCGAGCCAATGAGCAGTTCTTC. Its protein is CASSRANEQFF.

This clone came up once. The chain couples TRBV4-1 to TRBJ2-7, with 13 bases lining up with TRBD2. The trim removed 4 bases at V and 2 bases at J, leaving 2 bases unmatched. This CDR3 region has 15 residues. Per the germline V gene, CDR1 is MGHRA and CDR2 is YSYEKL. The CDR3 DNA sequence: TGCGCCAGCAGCCTCGGGACTAGCGGGGCCTACGAGCAGTACTTC. This sequence encodes CASSLGTSGAYEQYF.

The CDR3 nucleotides are TGTGCCAGCAGTTACTCGATAGGGGAAATGAACACTGAAGCTTTCTTT. Protein sequence: CASSYSIGEMNTEAFF. V is TRBV6-5 and J is TRBJ1-1; D perhaps matches TRBD1 (5 bases). The CDR3 covers 16 residues. Germline V gene data show CDR1 as MNHEY and CDR2 as SVGAGI. V was trimmed by 0 bases and J by 0 bases, leaving 11 bases between them.

The chain couples TRBV19 to TRBJ1-2, with no clear D. Per germline, CDR1 LNHDA and CDR2 SQIVND (reference sequence). Trimming pared 3 bases from V and 1 base from J, leaving 9 bases between. The length of the CDR3 is 14 residues. CDR3 sequence reads: CASSIRRLNYGYTF. The DNA for the CDR3 is TGTGCCAGTAGTATTAGGCGGCTTAACTATGGCTACACCTTC. Filled out from reference TRBV19 and TRBJ1-2, the complete variable domain reads DGGITQSPKYLFRKEGQNVTLSCEQNLNHDAMYWYRQDPGQGLRLIYYSQIVNDFQKGDIAEGYSVSREKKESFPLTVTSAQKNPTAFYLCASSIRRLNYGYTFGSGTRLTVV.

This chain uses TRBV15 with TRBJ2-7; 9 bases match TRBD2. The CDR3 sequence is 16 residues long. Per the germline V gene, CDR1 is LNHNV and CDR2 is YYDKDF (reference sequence). V shed 0 bases and J 2 bases; nucleotides not matched to a gene: 5. CDR3 sequence: CATSRDTLAGTYEQYF. CDR3 nucleotides: TGTGCCACCAGCAGAGATACCCTAGCGGGGACCTACGAGCAGTACTTC.

The J gene is TRBJ2-1, the V gene TRBV7-8, with 12 bases aligning to TRBD2. The V segment lost 4 bases and the J segment 7 bases; nucleotides outside the gene matches: 8. Germline values: CDR1 SGHVS, CDR2 FQNEAQ. The CDR3 sequence is 16 residues long. This chain's CDR3 is CASSSRLAGVSNEQFF. Written as DNA, the CDR3 is TGTGCCAGCAGCTCGAGACTAGCGGGAGTTTCAAATGAGCAGTTCTTC.

The rearrangement links TRBV11-2 to TRBJ1-1; D perhaps matches TRBD1 (5 bases). The CDR3 totals 15 residues. Germline values: CDR1 SGHAT, CDR2 FQNNGV. Trimming left V 5 bases short and J 1 base short, with 14 bases between. The CDR3 DNA sequence: TGTGCCAGCAGCCCAATCGCTGGGGCGAACACTGAAGCTTTCTTT. Translated: CASSPIAGANTEAFF.

V and J are TRBV9 and TRBJ2-2; D is perhaps TRBD2 (6 bases). Trimming left V 4 bases short and J 1 base short, with 11 bases between. The length of the CDR3 is 15 residues. Per germline, CDR1 SGDLS and CDR2 YYNGEE. CDR3: CASSTWGGNTGELFF. The DNA for the CDR3 is TGTGCCAGCAGCACCTGGGGAGGGAACACCGGGGAGCTGTTTTTT. Full variable domain (remainder filled in from reference TRBV9 and TRBJ2-2): DSGVTQTPKHLITATGQRVTLRCSPRSGDLSVYWYQQSLDQGLQFLIQYYNGEERAKGNILERFSAQQFPDLHSELNLSSLELGDSALYFCASSTWGGNTGELFFGEGSRLTVL.

The rearrangement links TRBV13 to TRBJ2-1; D perhaps matches TRBD2 (6 bases). The CDR3 is 14 residues long. The germline V gene has CDR1 PRHDT and CDR2 FYEKMQ (reference sequence). Trimming cost V 4 bases and J 6 bases, with 13 bases left between them. CDR3 sequence (DNA): TGTGCCAGCAGCTCCTCGCGGGGCGGCAATGAGCAGTTCTTC. Protein product: CASSSSRGGNEQFF.

Regarding this clone: In this CDR3 the conserved last residue, phenylalanine or tryptophan, is missing, so a read error is likely. The chain combines TRBV6-5 with TRBJ2-7; D possibly corresponds to TRBD1 (6 bases). V was cut by 6 bases and J by 1 base, with 10 bases left in between. CDR3 size: 13 residues. Germline-derived CDR1 and CDR2 are MNHEY and SVGAGI. The CDR3, as DNA: TGTGCCAGCAGAGGGGGTGGATCCTACGAGCAGTACCTC. Amino acid sequence: CASRGGGSYEQYL.

This chain connects TRBV7-7 to TRBJ2-1; 8 bases map to TRBD2. The CDR3 loop spans 15 amino acids. CDR1 is SSHAT and CDR2 is FNYEAQ in the germline V gene (reference sequence). V was clipped by 3 bases and J by 6 bases; unmatched bases: 7. CDR3 protein: CASSLGIAGLNEQFF. DNA of the CDR3: TGTGCCAGCAGCTTGGGAATAGCGGGACTCAATGAGCAGTTCTTC.

The rearrangement joins TRBV5-6 to TRBJ2-1; maybe TRBD2 (6 bases). The length of the CDR3 is 13 residues. Deletions cut 2 bases from V and 10 bases from J, with 13 bases between. The germline V gene has CDR1 SGHDT and CDR2 YYEEEE. CDR3 amino acids: CASSLSSVWEQFF. The CDR3 DNA follows: TGTGCCAGCAGCTTATCTAGCGTTTGGGAGCAGTTCTTC.

This clone was seen a few times. The chain carries TRBV10-3 and TRBJ2-2, with D possibly being TRBD2 (6 bases). V dropped 2 bases and J dropped 5 bases, with 6 bases sitting between them. Germline V gene sequence: CDR1 ENHRY, CDR2 SYGVKD. There are 13 residues in the CDR3. CDR3 sequence: CAISERGTGELFF. DNA of the CDR3: TGTGCCATCAGTGAGCGGGGGACCGGGGAGCTGTTTTTT.

The V call is TRBV29-1, the J call TRBJ1-1, with D perhaps TRBD1 (6 bases). The CDR3 has 13 residues. V lost 6 bases to trimming and J lost 1 base, with 12 bases between them. The V gene's germline CDR1 is SQVTM and CDR2 ANQGSEA. CDR3 DNA: TGCAGCGTCAACAGGGCGGGGAACACTGAAGCTTTCTTT. Protein: CSVNRAGNTEAFF. Full variable domain (remainder filled in from reference TRBV29-1 and TRBJ1-1): SAVISQKPSRDICQRGTSLTIQCQVDSQVTMMFWYRQQPGQSLTLIATANQGSEATYESGFVIDKFPISRPNLTFSTLTVSNMSPEDSSIYLCSVNRAGNTEAFFGQGTRLTVV.

This clone was picked up one time. The V and J genes are TRBV6-6 and TRBJ2-1; D is undetermined. V was clipped by 2 bases and J by 8 bases, with 4 bases between them. Germline assignment: CDR1 MNHNY and CDR2 SVGAGI (reference sequence). The CDR3 runs to 11 residues. The CDR3 sequence: CASSYLDEQFF. DNA of the CDR3: TGTGCCAGCAGTTACCTCGATGAGCAGTTCTTC.

V gene TRBV6-1 combines with J gene TRBJ2-2; no reliable D call. The CDR3 extends over 13 amino acids. V lost 8 bases and J 5 bases, leaving 12 bases between the germline ends. The germline V gene has CDR1 MNHNS and CDR2 SASEGT. DNA for the CDR3: TGTGCCAGCCCGGCCCAGAGGACCGGGGAGCTGTTTTTT. It codes for CASPAQRTGELFF.

The V call is TRBV5-5, the J call TRBJ1-2; D is unresolved. V lost 4 bases and J 2 bases, leaving 9 bases between the germline ends. The germline V gene encodes CDR1 SGHKS and CDR2 YYEKEE (reference sequence). The CDR3 sequence is 13 residues long. The CDR3 reads CASSQTSNYGYTF. The DNA of the CDR3 is TGTGCCAGCAGCCAAACTTCAAACTATGGCTACACCTTC. Full variable domain (remainder filled in from reference TRBV5-5 and TRBJ1-2): DAGVTQSPTHLIKTRGQQVTLRCSPISGHKSVSWYQQVLGQGPQFIFQYYEKEERGRGNFPDRFSARQFPNYSSELNVNALLLGDSALYLCASSQTSNYGYTFGSGTRLTVV.

J is TRBJ2-2 and V is TRBV10-2; possible D gene TRBD2, 6 bases. In germline, CDR1 is WSHSY, CDR2 SAAADI. V was clipped by 2 bases and J by 2 bases, with 9 bases between them. The CDR3 has 15 residues. In nucleotides, the CDR3 is TGCGCCAGCAGTGAGGCTAGCGCCAACACCGGGGAGCTGTTTTTT. It codes for CASSEASANTGELFF.

The J gene is TRBJ2-7, the V gene TRBV7-2; the D gene is possibly TRBD2 (6 bases). This CDR3 spans 13 amino acids. The germline V and J ends were trimmed by 4 bases and 4 bases, with 11 bases remaining between them. Germline assignment: CDR1 SGHTA and CDR2 FQGNSA. The CDR3: CASSYGSQYEQYF. The CDR3 region has the DNA TGTGCCAGCAGCTACGGGAGTCAGTACGAGCAGTACTTC.

The chain is built from TRBV5-1 and TRBJ2-1; 7 bases map to TRBD2. J lost 5 bases, V lost 0 bases, and 8 bases had no gene match. This CDR3 comprises 16 residues. Germline V gives CDR1 SGHRS, CDR2 YFSETQ. The CDR3 loop reads CASSLAGGSGNNEQFF. The DNA of the CDR3 is TGCGCCAGCAGCTTGGCCGGCGGGAGTGGGAACAATGAGCAGTTCTTC.

V usage is TRBV6-1 and J usage is TRBJ1-2; 7 nucleotides line up with TRBD1. The CDR3 has 14 residues. J was trimmed by 2 bases and V by 5 bases; bases with no gene match: 5. Germline CDR1 and CDR2: MNHNS and SASEGT. DNA for the CDR3: TGTGCCAGCAGTCGTCAACAGGGGAACTATGGCTACACCTTC. This encodes CASSRQQGNYGYTF.

V is TRBV5-1 and J is TRBJ2-1; 10 bases align to TRBD2. This CDR3 contains 18 residues. CDR1 and CDR2 from the germline V gene are SGHRS and YFSETQ. The V and J ends lost 0 bases and 2 bases, in that order; junction bases with no gene match: 8. The DNA of the CDR3 is TGCGCCAGCAGCTTGGGACTAGCGGGCGGCGTGGCCTACAATGAGCAGTTCTTC. Amino acid sequence: CASSLGLAGGVAYNEQFF.

The chain has TRBV5-1 and TRBJ2-7; 9 bases are shared with TRBD1. J was trimmed by 5 bases and V by 1 base; bases with no gene match: 1. CDR1 is SGHRS, CDR2 YFSETQ, per germline. This CDR3 has 13 amino acids. CDR3 bases: TGCGCCAGCAGCTTGACAGGGGGCAACGAGCAGTACTTC. It codes for CASSLTGGNEQYF. The full variable domain, rest sourced from reference TRBV5-1 and TRBJ2-7, is KAGVTQTPRYLIKTRGQQVTLSCSPISGHRSVSWYQQTPGQGLQFLFEYFSETQRNKGNFPGRFSGRQFSNSRSEMNVSTLELGDSALYLCASSLTGGNEQYFGPGTRLTVT.

CDR3 sequence: CASSLVGTSGGSYEQYF. The CDR3 DNA reads TGTGCCAGCAGCTTAGTCGGGACTAGCGGCGGTTCCTACGAGCAGTACTTC. The chain is built from TRBV7-2 and TRBJ2-7, with 11 bases aligning to TRBD2. This CDR3 spans 17 amino acids. V trimming: 1 base; J trimming: 1 base; junction bases outside the gene matches: 6. CDR1 and CDR2 (germline): SGHTA, FQGNSA.

This chain uses TRBV15 with TRBJ1-1; perhaps TRBD1 as D (5 bases). The V gene's germline CDR1 is LNHNV and CDR2 YYDKDF (reference sequence). CDR3 length equals 15 residues. V was shortened by 5 bases and J by 4 bases, with 17 bases between the two germline ends. This chain's CDR3 is CATSVPRGLSTEAFF. In nucleotides, the CDR3 is TGTGCCACCAGCGTACCTAGGGGATTGAGCACTGAAGCTTTCTTT.